These 3 T cell receptor beta chains originate from one sample sequenced in a study of CD8 T cells in Susac syndrome. An amount of RNA that ranged from roughly 0.5 to 1 ug was reverse transcribed with random hexamers. TCRdb passed the immunoSEQ multiplex PCR reads through MiXCR, listing each CDR3 protein once. Of over 100,000 distinct CDR3 sequences detected, about 94% appear once; the ten largest clones hold about 0.27%. The specimen was CD8+ T cells from PBMCs. The receptors stem from a human donor with Susac syndrome.

The CDR3 DNA reads as TGTGCCAGCAGTGAGACTTTTCAAGAGACCCAGTACTTC. It is translated as CASSETFQETQYF. V is TRBV25-1 and J is TRBJ2-5; no definite D call. There are 13 residues in the CDR3. Germline lookup yields CDR1 MGHDK and CDR2 SYGVNS. Trimming shortened V by 3 bases and J by 2 bases, and 7 bases separated the two germline ends.

The chain is built from TRBV7-9 and TRBJ2-7; 10 nucleotides match TRBD1. The germline V gene has CDR1 SEHNR and CDR2 FQNEAQ (reference sequence). Trimming removed 8 bases from V and 5 bases from J; junction bases left unmatched: 3. This CDR3 has 12 residues. The CDR3 loop is CASRDRGHEQYF. The CDR3 DNA reads as TGTGCCAGCCGGGACAGGGGCCACGAGCAGTACTTC.

On this clonotype: A junction boundary mismatches the germline segment, possibly from a read error. The V and J genes are TRBV6-5 and TRBJ2-7; unclear D gene. Germline assignment: CDR1 MNHEY and CDR2 SVGAGI. This CDR3 is 11 amino acids long. The CDR3 reads CASSYSHEQYF. Here the CDR3 DNA reads TGTGCCAGCAGTTACTCCCACGAGCAGTACTTC.